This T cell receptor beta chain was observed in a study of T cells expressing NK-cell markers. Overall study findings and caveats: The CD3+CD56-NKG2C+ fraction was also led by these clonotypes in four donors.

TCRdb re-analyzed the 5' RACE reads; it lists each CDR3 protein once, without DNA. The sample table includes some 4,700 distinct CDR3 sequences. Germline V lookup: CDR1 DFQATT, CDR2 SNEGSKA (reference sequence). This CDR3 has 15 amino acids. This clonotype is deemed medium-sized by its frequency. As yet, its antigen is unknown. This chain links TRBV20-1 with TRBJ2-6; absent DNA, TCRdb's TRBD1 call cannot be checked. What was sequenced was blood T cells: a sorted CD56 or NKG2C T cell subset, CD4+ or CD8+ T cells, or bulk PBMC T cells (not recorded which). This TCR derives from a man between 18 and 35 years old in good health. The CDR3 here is CSARVGGSGANVLTF.